Listed below are T cell receptor beta chains from one sample, sequenced in a study of blood T cell repertoires in COVID-19. Sequencing used immunoSEQ multiplex PCR; TCRdb keeps in-frame clones, though not all of them. This sample has hundreds of thousands of clones, with about four fifths found just once. Sequenced: PBMCs or T cells enriched from blood (not recorded which). The receptors come from a woman aged 40 to 55 who had been exposed to COVID-19. CDR3s include the opening cysteine and the closing phenylalanine or tryptophan. D genes are given only for firm matches. Where a row states a size, it is once, few, many or the class of an expanded clone; other rows omit it.

J: TRBJ1-5
D: TRBD1
V: TRBV25-1
size: few
DNA: TGTGCCAGCAGTGCCGGGACAGGGAGCAATCAGCCCCAGCATTTT
CDR3: CASSAGTGSNQPQHF

J: TRBJ2-2
D: TRBD2
V: TRBV25-1
size: -
DNA: TGTGCCAGCAGTGCTCCGCCCAAGGCGGGAGGTTCCGGGGAGCTGTTTTTT
CDR3: CASSAPPKAGGSGELFF

J: TRBJ1-1
D: TRBD1
V: TRBV3-1/TRBV3-2
size: -
DNA: TGTGCCAGCAGCCGACAGGGTGGCACTGAAGCTTTCTTT
CDR3: CASSRQGGTEAFF

J: TRBJ2-1
D: TRBD2
V: TRBV19
size: -
DNA: TGTGCCAGTAGTTCCACTAGCGGGGACTCCTACAATGAGCAGTTCTTC
CDR3: CASSSTSGDSYNEQFF

J: TRBJ1-3
D: -
V: TRBV7-6
size: -
DNA: TGTGCCAGCAGCCCAGTGGAGAGCTCTGGAAACACCATATATTTT
CDR3: CASSPVESSGNTIYF

J: TRBJ1-6
D: TRBD1
V: TRBV18
size: -
DNA: TGTGCCAGCTCATTGACAGGGGATTCACCCCTCCACTTT
CDR3: CASSLTGDSPLHF

J: TRBJ2-2
D: TRBD1
V: TRBV3-1/TRBV3-2
size: -
DNA: TGTGCCAGCACTGACGGACAGGGGGCGCCGGACACCGGGGAGCTGTTTTTT
CDR3: CASTDGQGAPDTGELFF

J: TRBJ2-7
D: -
V: TRBV5-6
size: -
DNA: TGTGCCAGCAGCTCCGCAGGGTTTCGGACCTACGAGCAGTACTTC
CDR3: CASSSAGFRTYEQYF

J: TRBJ1-1
D: -
V: TRBV27
size: -
DNA: TGTGCCAGCAGTTTTGGGGCCTTGAACACTGAAGCTTTCTTT
CDR3: CASSFGALNTEAFF

J: TRBJ2-4
D: TRBD2
V: TRBV23-1
size: -
DNA: TGCGCCAGCAGTCAGGGCACCGAGGGACCCCGGGGGGACATTCAGTACTTC
CDR3: CASSQGTEGPRGDIQYF

J: TRBJ1-6
D: -
V: TRBV7-2
size: -
DNA: TGTGCCAGCAGCTCTGCCCTGACAGTGGGTTCACCCCTCCACTTT
CDR3: CASSSALTVGSPLHF

J: TRBJ1-2
D: -
V: TRBV28
size: -
DNA: TGTGCCAGCAGTCGGGAGACATACTCGGGTGGCTACACCTTC
CDR3: CASSRETYSGGYTF

J: TRBJ2-3
D: -
V: TRBV7-2
size: -
DNA: TGTGCCAGCAGCTTAGAGGCGGGACTCCTCTCAGCTAGCACAGATACGCAGTATTTT
CDR3: CASSLEAGLLSASTDTQYF

J: TRBJ2-3
D: -
V: TRBV6-1
size: -
DNA: TGTGCCAGCAGTGAATGGAGGGCCCAGTTTTATACGCAGTATTTT
CDR3: CASSEWRAQFYTQYF

J: TRBJ2-7
D: TRBD1
V: TRBV3-1/TRBV3-2
size: -
DNA: TGTGCCAGCAGCCACTTCCCCGGGACAGGGGCCTCCTACGAGCAGTACTTC
CDR3: CASSHFPGTGASYEQYF

J: TRBJ2-1
D: TRBD1
V: TRBV4-3
size: -
DNA: TGCGCCAGCAGCCAGGCCCCCGGGACAGGGATCTACAATGAGCAGTTCTTC
CDR3: CASSQAPGTGIYNEQFF

J: TRBJ2-7
D: -
V: TRBV27
size: -
DNA: TGTGCCAGCAGCCTAACAGCCGGAAGCTCCTACGAGCAGTACTTC
CDR3: CASSLTAGSSYEQYF

J: TRBJ1-1
D: -
V: TRBV30
size: -
DNA: TGTGCCTGGAGTCGGGCCCAGGGTTCTGAAGCTTTCTTT
CDR3: CAWSRAQGSEAFF

J: TRBJ1-1
D: -
V: TRBV7-6
size: -
DNA: TGTGCCAGCAGCTTAGGACCACTAATGAACACTGAAGCTTTCTTT
CDR3: CASSLGPLMNTEAFF

J: TRBJ1-1
D: -
V: TRBV6-2/TRBV6-3
size: -
DNA: TGTGCCAGCAGTTACTGGGAGGGTTCCACTGAAGCTTTCTTT
CDR3: CASSYWEGSTEAFF

J: TRBJ1-5
D: -
V: TRBV21-1
size: -
DNA: TGTGCCAGCAGCAAATTACACCCTCCGTGGCATTTT
CDR3: CASSKLHPPWHF

J: TRBJ1-4
D: TRBD1
V: TRBV19
size: -
DNA: TGTGCCAGTAGTCACGCACAGGGGGCTAATGAAAAACTGTTTTTT
CDR3: CASSHAQGANEKLFF

J: TRBJ2-3
D: -
V: TRBV7-3
size: -
DNA: TGTGCCAGCAGCCGGGGGACGGGGCCTAGCACAGATACGCAGTATTTT
CDR3: CASSRGTGPSTDTQYF

J: TRBJ1-4
D: -
V: TRBV12-3/TRBV12-4
size: few
DNA: TGTGCCAGCAGCTATTCAAACAGGGTGGGACTGTTTTTT
CDR3: CASSYSNRVGLFF

J: TRBJ1-6
D: -
V: TRBV6-5
size: -
DNA: TGTGCCAGCAGTACCTCGCCCCTGGGGCCACCCCTCCACTTT
CDR3: CASSTSPLGPPLHF

J: TRBJ1-3
D: -
V: TRBV3-1/TRBV3-2
size: -
DNA: TGTGCCAGCAGCCGCTCGAAGGCTCCCGGCAGGATCTCTGGAAACACCATATATTTT
CDR3: CASSRSKAPGRISGNTIYF

J: TRBJ2-1
D: TRBD1
V: TRBV11-3
size: few
DNA: TGTGCCAGCAGCTTAGATGGGCAGGGGGAATACAATGAGCAGTTCTTC
CDR3: CASSLDGQGEYNEQFF

J: TRBJ1-2
D: -
V: TRBV29-1
size: few
DNA: TGCAGCGTCGGGATATGGGGTGGGACTTATGGCTACACCTTC
CDR3: CSVGIWGGTYGYTF

J: TRBJ1-2
D: -
V: TRBV18
size: -
DNA: TGTGCCAGCTCACCGTTACAGGGAACTGACCCCTATGGCTACACCTTC
CDR3: CASSPLQGTDPYGYTF

J: TRBJ2-7
D: TRBD2
V: TRBV28
size: -
DNA: TGTGCCAGCATACCTAGCGGGGCTAGCTCCTACGAGCAGTACTTC
CDR3: CASIPSGASSYEQYF

J: TRBJ1-4
D: TRBD1
V: TRBV28
size: -
DNA: TGTGCCAGCAGCGGGACAGGGGAAAAACTGTTTTTT
CDR3: CASSGTGEKLFF

J: TRBJ1-5
D: -
V: TRBV5-1
size: -
DNA: TGCGCCAGCAGCTTGACAGGGACTAACAATCAGCCCCAGCATTTT
CDR3: CASSLTGTNNQPQHF

J: TRBJ1-5
D: -
V: TRBV5-1
size: few
DNA: TGCGCCAGCAGCTTGCAGTTCGGAGGGGATCAGCCCCAGCATTTT
CDR3: CASSLQFGGDQPQHF

J: TRBJ2-5
D: -
V: TRBV5-5
size: -
DNA: TGTGCCAGCAGCTTGGCTTCGGGGGAAGAGACCCAGTACTTC
CDR3: CASSLASGEETQYF